The rows below give T cell receptor beta chains drawn from one sample of a study of blood T cell repertoires in COVID-19. The data were produced by immunoSEQ multiplex PCR, yet TCRdb's version contains in-frame clones alone and is incomplete. The sample holds 150,000 to 200,000 clones, around 85% seen once. Material: peripheral blood. All receptors come from a woman aged 55-75 years with acute or convalescent COVID-19. CDR3s include the opening cysteine and the closing phenylalanine or tryptophan. A D gene is named only where the DNA matches it firmly. Only some rows state a clone size, as once, few, many or a class for expanded clones.

.	TRBV12-3/TRBV12-4	.	TRBJ2-1	CASSFRTPNEQFF	TGTGCCAGCAGTTTTAGAACCCCCAATGAGCAGTTCTTC
TRBD1	TRBV5-1	.	TRBJ1-4	CASSFSGQGSEKLFF	TGCGCCAGCAGCTTTTCGGGACAGGGGAGTGAAAAACTGTTTTTT
TRBD1	TRBV12-5	.	TRBJ2-3	CASGLGRTGQDTQYF	TGTGCTAGTGGTTTGGGTCGGACAGGGCAAGATACGCAGTATTTT
.	TRBV27	.	TRBJ1-1	CASSLGLNTEAFF	TGTGCCAGCAGTTTAGGGCTGAACACTGAAGCTTTCTTT
TRBD1	TRBV2	.	TRBJ1-3	CASSGDREATIYF	TGTGCCAGCAGTGGGGACAGGGAGGCCACCATATATTTT
.	TRBV19	once	TRBJ1-4	CASSGGNANEKLFF	TGTGCCAGTAGTGGGGGCAACGCTAATGAAAAACTGTTTTTT
TRBD2	TRBV4-1	.	TRBJ2-1	CASSQPYTLAGDTGEQFF	TGCGCCAGCAGCCAACCATACACACTAGCGGGGGACACGGGTGAGCAGTTCTTC
TRBD1	TRBV3-1/TRBV3-2	.	TRBJ1-6	CASSITGDSPLHF	TGTGCCAGCAGCATTACAGGGGACTCACCCCTCCACTTT
TRBD1	TRBV28	.	TRBJ1-2	CASSFRVTGAYGYTF	TGTGCCAGCAGTTTCAGGGTTACAGGGGCGTATGGCTACACCTTC
.	TRBV7-2	few	TRBJ2-1	CASSLSLDQYEQFF	TGTGCCAGCAGCTTAAGCCTAGACCAATATGAGCAGTTCTTC
TRBD2	TRBV19	.	TRBJ2-2	CASKLAFHTGELFF	TGTGCCAGTAAACTAGCGTTCCATACCGGGGAGCTGTTTTTT
.	TRBV6-5	.	TRBJ1-1	CASTLTDSLEAFF	TGTGCCAGCACCTTGACAGATTCTCTTGAAGCTTTCTTT
TRBD1	TRBV3-1/TRBV3-2	once	TRBJ1-5	CASSQGDRGPKHF	TGTGCCAGCAGCCAAGGGGACAGGGGGCCCAAGCATTTT
.	TRBV2	.	TRBJ1-1	CASGGGAWAFF	TGTGCCAGCGGCGGAGGGGCTTGGGCTTTCTTT
TRBD2	TRBV4-1	.	TRBJ2-3	CASSPSGFTDTQYF	TGCGCCAGCAGCCCTAGCGGATTCACAGATACGCAGTATTTT
TRBD2	TRBV9	.	TRBJ2-2	CASSVDPAGRTGELFF	TGTGCCAGCAGCGTAGACCCAGCGGGAAGGACCGGGGAGCTGTTTTTT
.	TRBV21-1	.	TRBJ2-1	CASSKELGGNNEQFF	TGTGCCAGCAGCAAAGAACTAGGTGGGAACAATGAGCAGTTCTTC
TRBD1	TRBV4-1	.	TRBJ2-3	CASSHRDRGHQDTQYF	TGCGCCAGCAGCCACCGGGACAGGGGCCATCAAGATACGCAGTATTTT
.	TRBV11-1	.	TRBJ2-1	CASSFRGIQWGQFF	TGTGCCAGCAGCTTTAGGGGGATTCAATGGGGGCAGTTCTTC
.	TRBV28	.	TRBJ1-2	CASSLGGVRALYGYTF	TGTGCCAGCAGCCTTGGGGGGGTCAGGGCACTCTATGGCTACACCTTC
.	TRBV7-2	.	TRBJ1-2	CASSLRSGDYGYTF	TGTGCCAGCAGCTTAAGATCAGGTGACTATGGCTACACCTTC
.	TRBV5-1	.	TRBJ1-2	CASSFGDTNYGYTF	TGCGCCAGCAGCTTTGGGGACACTAACTATGGCTACACCTTC
.	TRBV19	.	TRBJ1-2	CASSGGYYGYTF	TGTGCCAGTAGCGGAGGGTACTATGGCTACACCTTC
.	TRBV27	.	TRBJ2-7	CASRIGPSLLYEQYF	TGTGCCAGCCGTATTGGGCCTAGCCTACTCTACGAGCAGTACTTC
TRBD2	TRBV3-1/TRBV3-2	.	TRBJ2-4	CASSLAPSGITKNIQYF	TGTGCCAGCAGCCTCGCTCCTAGCGGGATAACCAAAAACATTCAGTACTTC
TRBD2	TRBV3-1/TRBV3-2	.	TRBJ2-1	CASSPLRGSGRAYEQFF	TGTGCCAGCAGCCCCCTTAGAGGGAGCGGGAGGGCCTATGAGCAGTTCTTC
.	TRBV5-1	once	TRBJ2-3	CASSLGLQPSTDTQYF	TGCGCCAGCAGCTTGGGTTTACAGCCTAGCACAGATACGCAGTATTTT
.	TRBV28	.	TRBJ2-2	CASSPLGETGELFF	TGTGCCAGCAGTCCCCTTGGAGAGACCGGGGAGCTGTTTTTT
TRBD1	TRBV5-4	.	TRBJ2-5	CASNKDREETQYF	TGTGCCAGCAACAAGGACAGGGAAGAGACCCAGTACTTC
TRBD1	TRBV10-3	.	TRBJ1-1	CAIKDRTSNTEAFF	TGTGCCATCAAGGACAGGACCTCGAACACTGAAGCTTTCTTT
.	TRBV27	.	TRBJ2-1	CASGLDSSYRNEQFF	TGTGCCAGCGGCCTGGACAGCTCCTATCGCAATGAGCAGTTCTTC
.	TRBV12-3/TRBV12-4	.	TRBJ2-4	CASSPGPLKQYF	TGTGCCAGCAGTCCCGGTCCTTTAAAACAGTACTTC
TRBD2	TRBV28	.	TRBJ2-1	CASSSFSSGGQNEQFF	TGTGCCAGCAGTTCCTTCTCTAGCGGGGGTCAGAATGAGCAGTTCTTC
.	TRBV6-6	.	TRBJ1-5	CASSSIGEPQHF	TGTGCCAGCAGCTCGATAGGGGAGCCCCAGCATTTT
.	TRBV30	.	TRBJ2-3	CAWNRFRADTQYF	TGTGCCTGGAACCGCTTCCGGGCAGATACGCAGTATTTT
.	TRBV19	.	TRBJ1-1	CASSILPGNTEAFF	TGTGCCAGTAGTATCCTGCCAGGGAACACTGAAGCTTTCTTT
.	TRBV9	.	TRBJ2-3	CASSVDSTDTQYF	TGTGCCAGCAGCGTAGACAGTACAGATACGCAGTATTTT
TRBD1	TRBV27	.	TRBJ1-6	CASKAQGVGVTYNSPLHF	TGTGCCAGCAAAGCACAGGGGGTAGGGGTGACCTATAATTCACCCCTCCACTTT
.	TRBV28	.	TRBJ1-2	CASSTGIYGYTF	TGTGCCAGCAGTACAGGTATCTATGGCTACACCTTC
.	TRBV2	.	TRBJ2-1	CASSSWDMYEQFF	TGTGCCAGCAGTTCCTGGGACATGTATGAGCAGTTCTTC
TRBD1	TRBV9	.	TRBJ2-5	CASSVNPGQGVGETQYF	TGTGCCAGCAGCGTAAACCCGGGACAGGGAGTGGGGGAGACCCAGTACTTC
.	TRBV2	.	TRBJ1-4	CASSSQGPGGVFF	TGTGCCAGCAGCTCCCAAGGGCCTGGAGGGGTGTTTTTT
.	TRBV5-1	.	TRBJ2-7	CASSLTGLGEQYF	TGCGCCAGCAGCTTAACAGGGCTAGGCGAGCAGTACTTC
.	TRBV19	.	TRBJ1-1	CASKGTTEAFF	TGTGCCAGTAAAGGGACAACTGAAGCTTTCTTT
.	TRBV12-3/TRBV12-4	once	TRBJ1-1	CASSPDAGAAFF	TGTGCCAGCAGTCCCGACGCGGGGGCGGCTTTCTTT
.	TRBV12-5	.	TRBJ2-1	CASGPDYYNEQFF	TGTGCTAGTGGCCCGGACTATTACAATGAGCAGTTCTTC
.	TRBV7-3	.	TRBJ1-2	CASSLFAGNIGGYTF	TGTGCCAGCAGCTTATTCGCAGGCAATATCGGAGGCTACACCTTC
TRBD2	TRBV20-1	.	TRBJ2-1	CSASGKLATNEQFF	TGCAGTGCTAGTGGTAAACTAGCGACTAATGAGCAGTTCTTC
.	TRBV12-3/TRBV12-4	.	TRBJ2-2	CASTPRDTGELFF	TGTGCCAGCACCCCGAGAGACACCGGGGAGCTGTTTTTT
.	TRBV10-3	.	TRBJ1-4	CAISGDTSEKLFF	TGTGCCATCAGTGGGGACACCAGCGAAAAACTGTTTTTT
.	TRBV3-1/TRBV3-2	.	TRBJ2-3	CASSPPEADTQYF	TGTGCCAGCAGCCCCCCTGAAGCGGATACGCAGTATTTT
TRBD2	TRBV7-3	.	TRBJ2-1	CASSLTSGSFNEQFF	TGTGCCAGCAGCCTAACTAGCGGGAGCTTTAATGAGCAGTTCTTC